This TCR beta chain was identified in a study of OX40 agonist ivuxolimab in advanced cancers. Across the study: Prior therapy, whether anti-PD-1, anti-PD-L1 or anti-CTLA-4, was allowed, and about 40% had some.

Data came from immunoSEQ multiplex PCR; TCRdb stores just in-frame clones and leaves some out. The table includes about 73,000 clones, 90% detected once. J gave up 2 bases and V 5 bases, and 11 bases lay outside the gene matches. The germline CDR1 and CDR2 sequences are SNHLY and FYNNEI. The CDR3 contains 16 residues. Sample: CD4+ or CD8+ T cells sorted from blood, taken in a trial of the OX40 agonist ivuxolimab. This receptor was identified in an adult with an advanced solid tumor such as melanoma, head and neck, liver or kidney cancer. The chain has TRBV2 and TRBJ2-5; 7 bases fit TRBD2. The CDR3 sequence is CASSWIGLADQETQYF. Here the CDR3 DNA reads TGTGCCAGCAGTTGGATTGGGCTAGCGGATCAAGAGACCCAGTACTTC.